This TCR beta chain was sequenced for a study of vaccination effects on CD4 cells after COVID-19. General study results and limits: Clonal contraction was marked in infection- and vaccine-induced clones late after vaccination.

With regard to this clone: Its antigen is still unknown.

The CDR3 is 13 amino acids. CDR1 and CDR2 from the germline V gene are SGHNT and YYREEE (reference sequence). Trimming pared 3 bases from V and 2 bases from J, leaving 8 bases between. Assay used: immunoSEQ multiplex PCR; TCRdb lists only in-frame clones, some missing. The sample consists of 60,000 to 90,000 clones, about 80% of them appearing once. ViraFEST used viral peptide pools to expand antigen-specific CD4+ T cells before sequencing. Upon completion of under eleven days in culture, CD4+ T cells were isolated. As their vaccination, participants received two doses of either BNT162b2 or mRNA-1273.

The J gene is TRBJ2-5, the V gene TRBV5-4, with no clear D. The material sequenced was CD4+ T cells from PBMCs cultured with HCoV-229E spike peptides, taken after COVID-19 vaccination. The receptor's source is a human donor who received a COVID-19 vaccine. CDR3 sequence (DNA): TGTGCCAGCAGCTGGGCCGCACAAGAGACCCAGTACTTC. Protein: CASSWAAQETQYF.